The rows below give T cell receptor beta chains drawn from one sample of a study of blood T cell repertoires in COVID-19. The table came from immunoSEQ multiplex PCR; TCRdb's copy has only in-frame clones and leaves some out. The data contain under 200,000 clones, approximately 88% of them singletons. The sample consisted of peripheral blood. These receptors were obtained from a woman aged 55-75 years with acute or convalescent COVID-19. Both conserved end residues are part of each CDR3. The order of the fields is D gene, J gene, V gene, clone size, CDR3 protein, CDR3 DNA. The D gene is left open where the match is weak. The size field is filled for only some rows; it gives once, few, many or a size class.

TRBD2	TRBJ2-1	TRBV6-6	-	CASSYSPLRGDNEQFF	TGTGCCAGCAGTTACTCCCCTTTGCGGGGGGACAATGAGCAGTTCTTC
TRBD1	TRBJ1-4	TRBV27	-	CASSLHLGTATNEKLFF	TGTGCCAGCAGTTTACATCTAGGGACAGCAACTAATGAAAAACTGTTTTTT
TRBD1	TRBJ1-2	TRBV5-5	-	CASSQGTAANYGYTF	TGTGCCAGCAGCCAAGGGACAGCAGCTAACTATGGCTACACCTTC
-	TRBJ2-1	TRBV4-3	-	CASSQVGGGLDNEQFF	TGCGCCAGCAGCCAAGTAGGGGGGGGCCTCGACAATGAGCAGTTCTTC
TRBD1	TRBJ2-7	TRBV7-9	-	CASSRGQSSYEQYF	TGTGCCAGCAGCCGGGGACAGAGCTCCTACGAGCAGTACTTC
TRBD1	TRBJ2-5	TRBV20-1	-	CSASNRDRGTETQYF	TGCAGTGCTAGTAACCGGGACAGGGGGACAGAGACCCAGTACTTC
-	TRBJ1-1	TRBV6-5	-	CASSSVTTEAFF	TGTGCCAGCAGTTCAGTAACCACTGAAGCTTTCTTT
TRBD1	TRBJ2-5	TRBV3-1/TRBV3-2	once	CASSSGQGGAQYF	TGTGCCAGCAGCTCGGGACAGGGGGGGGCCCAGTACTTC
-	TRBJ2-1	TRBV25-1	-	CASGPPGRNEQFF	TGTGCCAGCGGTCCTCCGGGGAGGAATGAGCAGTTCTTC
-	TRBJ1-6	TRBV7-8	-	CASSKDRDNSPLHF	TGTGCCAGCAGCAAGGACAGAGATAATTCACCCCTCCACTTT
-	TRBJ2-2	TRBV7-9	-	CASSPANRETGELFF	TGTGCCAGCAGTCCCGCCAACAGGGAAACCGGGGAGCTGTTTTTT
TRBD1	TRBJ2-5	TRBV7-9	-	CASSIGTGQETQYF	TGTGCCAGCAGCATCGGGACAGGGCAGGAGACCCAGTACTTC
-	TRBJ2-1	TRBV9	-	CASSVGGNGDEQFF	TGTGCCAGCAGCGTTGGGGGGAATGGAGATGAGCAGTTCTTC
-	TRBJ1-2	TRBV29-1	-	CSVRAARYGYTF	TGCAGCGTGAGGGCAGCCCGCTATGGCTACACCTTC
-	TRBJ1-1	TRBV19	-	CASSILQGVNTEAFF	TGTGCCAGTAGTATATTACAGGGAGTGAACACTGAAGCTTTCTTT
TRBD1	TRBJ2-7	TRBV3-1/TRBV3-2	-	CASSQKGQGSYEQYF	TGTGCCAGCAGCCAAAAGGGACAGGGCTCCTACGAGCAGTACTTC
-	TRBJ1-5	TRBV6-5	-	CASSYSPDQPQHF	TGTGCCAGCAGTTACTCCCCGGATCAGCCCCAGCATTTT
TRBD1	TRBJ1-1	TRBV9	-	CASSVRDRGYGNTEAFF	TGTGCCAGCAGCGTCCGGGACAGGGGGTACGGGAACACTGAAGCTTTCTTT
-	TRBJ1-6	TRBV4-3	once	CASSQDTGSSYNSPLHF	TGCGCCAGCAGCCAAGATACCGGGAGCTCCTATAATTCACCCCTCCACTTT
-	TRBJ1-2	TRBV21-1	-	CASQTPAGYTF	TGTGCCAGCCAGACACCTGCGGGCTACACCTTC
-	TRBJ1-1	TRBV6-5	-	CASSYTTVTEAFF	TGTGCCAGCAGTTACACGACAGTCACTGAAGCTTTCTTT
-	TRBJ1-2	TRBV5-1	-	CASSPRATRLSYTF	TGCGCCAGCAGCCCCAGGGCAACGCGACTGAGTTACACCTTC
TRBD1	TRBJ1-1	TRBV7-2	once	CASSLNGQENTEAFF	TGTGCCAGCAGCCTGAACGGACAGGAGAACACTGAAGCTTTCTTT
-	TRBJ2-5	TRBV25-1	-	CASSDSQGRETQYF	TGTGCCAGCAGTGACTCACAGGGTAGGGAGACCCAGTACTTC
-	TRBJ2-5	TRBV7-2	-	CASSLARSQETQYF	TGTGCCAGCAGCTTAGCGAGGAGCCAAGAGACCCAGTACTTC
-	TRBJ2-1	TRBV7-9	once	CASSLLQAAYNEQFF	TGTGCCAGCAGCTTACTCCAGGCAGCCTACAATGAGCAGTTCTTC
-	TRBJ2-7	TRBV12-5	-	CASGPPAGAHEQYF	TGTGCTAGTGGTCCCCCGGCAGGGGCCCACGAGCAGTACTTC